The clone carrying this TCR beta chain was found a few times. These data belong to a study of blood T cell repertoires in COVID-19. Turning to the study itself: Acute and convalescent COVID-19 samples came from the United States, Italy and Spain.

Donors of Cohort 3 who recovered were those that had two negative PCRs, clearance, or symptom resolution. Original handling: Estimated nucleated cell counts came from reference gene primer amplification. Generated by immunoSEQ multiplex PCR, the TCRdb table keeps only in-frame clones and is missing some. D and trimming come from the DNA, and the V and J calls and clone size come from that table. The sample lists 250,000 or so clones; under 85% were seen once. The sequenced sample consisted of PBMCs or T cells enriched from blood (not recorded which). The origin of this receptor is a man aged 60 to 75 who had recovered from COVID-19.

CDR3 sequence (DNA): TGTGCCAGCAGTTACAGGGCGGGTGAAAAACTGTTTTTT. This encodes CASSYRAGEKLFF. This chain links TRBV9 with TRBJ1-4, with D possibly TRBD1 on 6 matching bases. V was trimmed by 5 bases and J by 7 bases, leaving 12 bases between them. Germline loops: CDR1 SGDLS, CDR2 YYNGEE. This CDR3 region has 13 residues.